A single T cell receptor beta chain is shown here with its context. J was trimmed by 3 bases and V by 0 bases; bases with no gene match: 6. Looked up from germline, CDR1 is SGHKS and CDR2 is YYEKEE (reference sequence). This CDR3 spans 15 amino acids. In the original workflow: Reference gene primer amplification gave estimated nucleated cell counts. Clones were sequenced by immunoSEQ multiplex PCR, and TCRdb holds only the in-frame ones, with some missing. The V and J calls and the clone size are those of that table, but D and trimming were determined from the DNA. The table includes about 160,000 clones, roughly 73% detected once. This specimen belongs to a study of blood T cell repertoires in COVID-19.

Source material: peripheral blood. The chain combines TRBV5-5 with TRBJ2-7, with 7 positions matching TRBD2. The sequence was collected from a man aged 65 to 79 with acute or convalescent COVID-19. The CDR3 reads CASSLGHRGVYEQYF. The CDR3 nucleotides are TGTGCCAGCAGCTTGGGACACCGGGGGGTCTACGAGCAGTACTTC.